These 20 T cell receptor beta chains were sequenced from one sample in a study of HIV-infected patients and healthy controls. Follow-up blood was drawn about 14 weeks, roughly three months, after antiretroviral therapy began. No cell fractionation was done, so the repertoire covers all unsorted peripheral blood T cells. cDNA was made from about 500 ng RNA using alpha and beta constant primers. Using multiplexing indices, alpha and beta chain libraries were generated apart by chain-specific third strand synthesis. TCRdb re-called the 5' RACE reads through MiXCR, storing one row per CDR3 protein. This table holds approximately 13,000 distinct CDR3 sequences, 12% found once. Sample: blood, taken during antiretroviral therapy. These receptors were collected from an adult with HIV infection. The donor label of this sample is uncertain.

Many counts were recorded for this clonotype. The rearrangement uses TRBV20-1 and TRBJ2-3, with D uncertain. This CDR3 contains 12 residues. The germline V and J ends were trimmed by 5 bases and 4 bases, with 10 bases remaining between them. Germline V gives CDR1 DFQATT, CDR2 SNEGSKA (reference sequence). CDR3 residues: CSAPRGPDTQYF. CDR3 nucleotide sequence: TGCAGTGCTCCCCGCGGCCCAGATACGCAGTATTTT.

V and J are TRBV5-1 and TRBJ1-3; TRBD1 might be the D (6 bases). V shed 0 bases and J shed 4 bases, with 17 bases lying between them. The CDR3 covers 17 residues. Germline-derived CDR1 and CDR2 are SGHRS and YFSETQ. The CDR3 region is CASSLAGLPGGGNTIYF. CDR3 nucleotides: TGCGCCAGCAGCTTGGCCGGGTTGCCGGGGGGCGGAAACACCATATATTTT.

In its sample, this clonotype was seen once. It may be a read error: a sequence one base away is much more abundant. The chain uses TRBV20-1 and TRBJ2-2; D possibly corresponds to TRBD1 (6 bases). CDR1 DFQATT and CDR2 SNEGSKA come from the germline V gene (reference sequence). The CDR3 spans 14 residues. V was shortened by 7 bases and J by 5 bases, with 17 bases between the two germline ends. DNA of the CDR3: TGCAGTGGATGGGACACTCTGTTTACCGGGGAGCTGTTTTTT. As protein: CSGWDTLFTGELFF.

This clonotype showed up many times. The chain links TRBV28 to TRBJ2-1, with 8 bases aligning to TRBD1. The germline V gene encodes CDR1 MDHEN and CDR2 SYDVKM. The J segment lost 7 bases and the V segment lost 1 base, leaving 6 bases of the junction unmatched. This CDR3 is built from 15 residues. The chain's CDR3 is CASSLSQGAGNEQFF. The DNA of the CDR3 is TGTGCCAGCAGTTTATCGCAGGGGGCCGGGAATGAGCAGTTCTTC.

As regards this clonotype: A much larger clone lies one base from this, so it may be a read error. V gene TRBV10-3 combines with J gene TRBJ2-5; 12 bases line up with TRBD1. This CDR3 is 16 amino acids long. Germline V gene data show CDR1 as ENHRY and CDR2 as SYGVKD. This chain's CDR3 is CDISPRDRGLSGTQYF. CDR3 DNA: TGTGACATCAGTCCCAGGGACAGGGGGCTTAGCGGGACCCAGTACTTC.

The CDR3 reads CASSPPPGVGEAFF. CDR3 nucleotides: TGTGCCAGCAGTCCCCCCCCAGGGGTGGGTGAAGCTTTCTTT. This sequence joins TRBV12-3 or TRBV12-4 and TRBJ1-1; weak D call: TRBD1 (6 bases). CDR3 length: 14 residues. Trimming removed 5 bases from V and 7 bases from J, with 17 bases in between.

This clonotype has at least ten counts. This chain uses TRBV19 with TRBJ2-7; no reliable D call. Trimming removed 2 bases from V and 7 bases from J, with 18 bases in between. Germline V gene lookup returns CDR1 LNHDA and CDR2 SQIVND (reference sequence). The CDR3 consists of 15 residues. The CDR3 sequence: CASSITSERREEQYF. In nucleotides, the CDR3 is TGTGCCAGTAGTATAACCAGCGAGCGACGAGAAGAGCAGTACTTC.

Only a few counts were recorded for this clonotype. The gene calls are TRBV11-2 and TRBJ2-1; 13 bases agree with TRBD2. Germline V gene lookup returns CDR1 SGHAT and CDR2 FQNNGV. The CDR3 runs to 15 residues. V lost 5 bases to trimming and J lost 6 bases; unmatched junction nucleotides: 4. CDR3 sequence reads: CASSTGLAGVNEQFF. The CDR3 DNA sequence: TGTGCCAGCAGCACCGGACTAGCGGGAGTCAATGAGCAGTTCTTC.

Regarding this clonotype: A single base separates this from a much larger clone, so it may be a read error. The V and J genes are TRBV2 and TRBJ2-3; 10 nucleotides align to TRBD2. Germline trimming cut 7 bases from V and 7 bases from J; bases unmatched to any gene: 14. This CDR3 contains 16 residues. Germline V lookup: CDR1 SNHLY, CDR2 FYNNEI. The CDR3 reads CASKNRSGRAVYTQYF. The CDR3 DNA sequence: TGTGCCAGCAAGAACAGAAGCGGGAGGGCGGTATATACGCAGTATTTT.

This clonotype was recorded many times. The chain carries TRBV6-5 and TRBJ2-7, with D tentatively TRBD1 (6 bases). This CDR3 is built from 14 residues. V lost 2 bases, J lost 2 bases, and 10 bases lay in between. The germline gives CDR1 MNHEY, CDR2 SVGAGI. The CDR3: CASSYGTPTYEQYF. DNA of the CDR3: TGTGCCAGCAGTTACGGGACACCCACCTACGAGCAGTACTTC.

Many counts were recorded for this clonotype. This chain uses TRBV9 with TRBJ2-7; 12 nucleotides match TRBD2. This CDR3 region has 15 residues. After removal of 3 bases from V and 5 bases from J, the junction contained 6 bases not matched to a gene. The germline V gene has CDR1 SGDLS and CDR2 YYNGEE. The CDR3 here is CASSETSGSVHEQYF. Here the CDR3 DNA reads TGTGCCAGCAGCGAGACTAGCGGGAGTGTGCACGAGCAGTACTTC. Looking up the rest from reference TRBV9 and TRBJ2-7 gives the full variable domain: DSGVTQTPKHLITATGQRVTLRCSPRSGDLSVYWYQQSLDQGLQFLIQYYNGEERAKGNILERFSAQQFPDLHSELNLSSLELGDSALYFCASSETSGSVHEQYFGPGTRLTVT.

At least ten counts were recorded for this clonotype. The chain links TRBV4-2 to TRBJ1-1, with D perhaps matching TRBD1 (5 bases). The CDR3 spans 15 residues. CDR1 is LGHNA and CDR2 is YNFKEQ in the germline V gene. Trimming removed 0 bases from V and 2 bases from J, with 10 bases in between. CDR3 coding DNA: TGTGCCAGCAGCCAAGACAGGACAACCAACACTGAAGCTTTCTTT. Translating gives CASSQDRTTNTEAFF.

This clonotype showed up many times. The chain carries TRBV29-1 and TRBJ1-1; 7 bases are shared with TRBD1. The CDR3 runs to 13 residues. The J segment lost 5 bases and the V segment lost 6 bases, leaving 9 bases of the junction unmatched. CDR1 is SQVTM, CDR2 ANQGSEA, per germline. This CDR3 is CSVRFRDRTEAFF. The CDR3 DNA is TGCAGCGTGCGATTCCGGGACAGAACTGAAGCTTTCTTT.

This clonotype was seen many times. The chain carries TRBV20-1 and TRBJ2-3; 7 positions match TRBD1. CDR3 length: 13 amino acids. V trimming: 6 bases; J trimming: 4 bases; junction bases outside the gene matches: 7. Germline V lookup: CDR1 DFQATT, CDR2 SNEGSKA (reference sequence). This CDR3 is CSARQGSPDTQYF. CDR3 DNA sequence: TGCAGTGCAAGACAGGGAAGCCCAGATACGCAGTATTTT.

The chain uses TRBV6-6 and TRBJ2-2; 12 nucleotides align to TRBD2. V trimming: 6 bases; J trimming: 5 bases; junction bases outside the gene matches: 7. In germline, CDR1 is MNHNY, CDR2 SVGAGI (reference sequence). There are 16 residues in the CDR3. In nucleotides, the CDR3 is TGTGCCAGCAGGAAGACTAGCGGGAGATATACCGGGGAGCTGTTTTTT. It translates to CASRKTSGRYTGELFF.

This clonotype was counted many times. The chain combines TRBV20-1 with TRBJ2-3; 9 bases fit TRBD2. The ends lost 4 bases at V and 4 bases at J; junction bases unmatched: 3. CDR3 length: 13 residues. In germline, CDR1 is DFQATT, CDR2 SNEGSKA (reference sequence). In DNA form, the CDR3 reads TGCAGTGCTAAGGGACTAGCACCAGATACGCAGTATTTT. It translates to CSAKGLAPDTQYF.

The chain has TRBV29-1 and TRBJ2-5; 7 positions agree with TRBD1. Germline values: CDR1 SQVTM, CDR2 ANQGSEA. This CDR3 comprises 14 residues. V dropped 5 bases and J dropped 4; count of bases not matched to a gene: 10. The chain's CDR3 is CSVPMTGIGETQYF. The CDR3 region has the DNA TGCAGCGTTCCCATGACAGGGATAGGAGAGACCCAGTACTTC.

This clonotype was seen repeatedly, ten times or more. The rearrangement uses TRBV9 and TRBJ2-1; D unclear. CDR1 is SGDLS and CDR2 is YYNGEE in the germline V gene. V was pared by 0 bases and J by 3 bases, with 16 bases between. The CDR3 totals 17 residues. The CDR3 DNA sequence: TGTGCCAGCAGCGTAGCTACGGGCTCAACCCACTACAATGAGCAGTTCTTC. It is translated as CASSVATGSTHYNEQFF.

Regarding this clonotype: Mismatch with germline at one junction end may stem from a read error. V gene TRBV5-4 combines with J gene TRBJ1-2, with 8 bases lining up with TRBD1. Germline V gene data show CDR1 as SGHNT and CDR2 as YYREEE (reference sequence). The CDR3 contains 16 residues. DNA for the CDR3: TGTGCCAGCACCACGGGACAGGAGTCAGTTGGCTATGGCTACGCCTTC. Its protein is CASTTGQESVGYGYAF.

This clonotype was seen ten or more times. J is TRBJ2-7 and V is TRBV12-3 or TRBV12-4, with TRBD2 as a possible D gene (6 bases). This CDR3 has 15 residues. With 3 bases removed from V and 2 bases from J, the gap between germline ends came to 14 bases. CDR3 sequence (DNA): TGTGCCAGCAGTTTGGAGGGCTTGCTCCCCTACGAGCAGTACTTC. This sequence encodes CASSLEGLLPYEQYF.